These 18 T cell receptor beta chains share one sample of origin, sequenced in a study of cytomegalovirus exposure and HLA in healthy donors. The PCR contained 60 Vbeta and 13 Jbeta primers. Profiling relied on immunoSEQ multiplex PCR, and the TCRdb table lists in-frame clones only, not all of them. The sample yields under 150,000 clones, over 65% seen once. Material: PBMCs. All receptors derive from a woman aged 40 to 49 in good health and CMV-seropositive.

This clone was recorded a few times. The J gene is TRBJ2-4, the V gene TRBV5-4, with 8 bases fitting TRBD2. The V gene end was trimmed by 0 bases and the J gene end by 9 bases; junction bases not matched to a gene: 11. The CDR3 is 16 residues long. CDR1 and CDR2 from the germline V gene are SGHNT and YYREEE (reference sequence). The CDR3 region is CASSLGGAGGLVIQYF. DNA of the CDR3: TGTGCCAGCAGCTTGGGTGGTGCGGGAGGTTTGGTCATTCAGTACTTC.

This chain links TRBV7-6 with TRBJ2-7, with D possibly TRBD2 on 5 matching bases. The CDR3 is made up of 15 amino acids. CDR1 is SGHVS, CDR2 FNYEAQ, per germline. With 3 bases removed from V and 0 bases from J, the gap between germline ends came to 12 bases. CDR3 amino acids: CASSLGFGISYEQYF. The CDR3 nucleotides read TGTGCCAGCAGCTTGGGATTCGGGATCTCCTACGAGCAGTACTTC.

This chain uses TRBV5-1 with TRBJ2-1; tentative D call: TRBD2 (5 bases). Germline-derived CDR1 and CDR2 are SGHRS and YFSETQ. V shed 4 bases and J shed 0 bases, with 11 bases lying between them. This CDR3 is built from 15 residues. For the CDR3, the DNA is TGCGCCAGCAGCGTGGAAGGGAGCTCCTACAATGAGCAGTTCTTC. It translates to CASSVEGSSYNEQFF.

The J gene is TRBJ1-1, the V gene TRBV6-6, with D maybe TRBD1 (6 bases). The V end lost 7 bases, the J end lost 1 base, and 10 bases lay between the germline ends. Germline-derived CDR1 and CDR2 are MNHNY and SVGAGI (reference sequence). This CDR3 comprises 13 residues. CDR3: CASNLRGNTEAFF. The CDR3 bases are TGTGCCAGCAACCTCAGGGGGAACACTGAAGCTTTCTTT.

The V call is TRBV5-1, the J call TRBJ1-1, with TRBD1 matching 7 bases. CDR3 length: 14 amino acids. Germline loops: CDR1 SGHRS, CDR2 YFSETQ. After removal of 3 bases from V and 1 base from J, the junction contained 3 bases not matched to a gene. The CDR3 here is CASSSGQWNTEAFF. The CDR3 DNA follows: TGCGCCAGCAGCTCGGGACAGTGGAACACTGAAGCTTTCTTT.

V gene TRBV19 combines with J gene TRBJ2-7; D is uncertain. The CDR3 length is 15 residues. The ends were cut back, 6 bases at V and 0 bases at J, with 15 bases in the middle. From germline, CDR1 is LNHDA and CDR2 SQIVND (reference sequence). DNA of the CDR3: TGTGCCAGTAGCCTATACAGACGGAACTCCTACGAGCAGTACTTC. Its protein product is CASSLYRRNSYEQYF. The full variable domain, rest sourced from reference TRBV19 and TRBJ2-7, is DGGITQSPKYLFRKEGQNVTLSCEQNLNHDAMYWYRQDPGQGLRLIYYSQIVNDFQKGDIAEGYSVSREKKESFPLTVTSAQKNPTAFYLCASSLYRRNSYEQYFGPGTRLTVT.

The V gene is TRBV7-2, the J gene TRBJ2-1; 9 nucleotides align to TRBD2. The CDR3 contains 14 residues. Germline loops: CDR1 SGHTA, CDR2 FQGNSA. V lost 1 base, J lost 7 bases, and 2 bases stayed unmatched. CDR3 loop: CASSLGLAGNEQFF. The CDR3 DNA reads TGTGCCAGCAGCTTAGGGCTAGCGGGGAATGAGCAGTTCTTC.

This chain joins TRBV5-1 and TRBJ2-7; D is unresolved. Trimming took 0 bases from V and 3 from J, leaving 10 bases between them. The V gene's germline CDR1 is SGHRS and CDR2 YFSETQ. The CDR3 runs to 14 residues. The CDR3 DNA reads TGCGCCAGCAGCTTGGGGCAGTTATACTACGAGCAGTACTTC. Encoded protein: CASSLGQLYYEQYF. Together with reference TRBV5-1 and TRBJ2-7, the CDR3 gives the full variable domain: KAGVTQTPRYLIKTRGQQVTLSCSPISGHRSVSWYQQTPGQGLQFLFEYFSETQRNKGNFPGRFSGRQFSNSRSEMNVSTLELGDSALYLCASSLGQLYYEQYFGPGTRLTVT.

The CDR3 DNA follows: TGTGCCAGCAGCGTAGACGGACAGTTATACAATGAGCAGTTCTTC. Its protein is CASSVDGQLYNEQFF. The chain uses TRBV9 and TRBJ2-1; possible D gene TRBD1, 6 bases. Trimming stripped 0 bases from V and 4 bases from J, with 11 bases between. The CDR3 is 15 residues long. Germline lookup yields CDR1 SGDLS and CDR2 YYNGEE.

This sequence joins TRBV2 and TRBJ1-2, with 9 bases aligning to TRBD1. CDR3 size: 14 residues. The germline V gene has CDR1 SNHLY and CDR2 FYNNEI. Trimming took 7 bases from V and 2 from J; bases not matched to a gene: 5. The CDR3 is CASTATGGNYGYTF. In DNA, the CDR3 is TGTGCCAGCACTGCGACAGGGGGGAACTATGGCTACACCTTC.

The chain is built from TRBV7-9 and TRBJ2-5, with 8 bases that match TRBD2. The end of the DNA fits TRBJ2-7 better, so the J call may be wrong. Germline V gene data show CDR1 as SEHNR and CDR2 as FQNEAQ (reference sequence). The CDR3 sequence is 14 residues long. The CDR3 here is CASSLALAGHEQYF. The CDR3 nucleotides read TGTGCCAGCAGCTTAGCTCTAGCGGGCCACGAGCAGTACTTC.

This clone appeared once. This chain connects TRBV5-6 to TRBJ1-4; D remains unclear. The CDR3 sequence is 17 residues long. V gave up 6 bases and J gave up 1 base, with 19 bases separating them. CDR1 SGHDT and CDR2 YYEEEE come from the germline V gene. In DNA, the CDR3 is TGTGCCAGCAACGCGAGAAGATGGGGAGAAACTAATGAAAAACTGTTTTTT. This translates into CASNARRWGETNEKLFF.

This clone has a handful of counts. The chain recombines TRBV7-9 with TRBJ1-4, with unresolved D. This CDR3 spans 14 amino acids. The ends were cut back, 5 bases at V and 5 bases at J, with 12 bases in the middle. In germline, CDR1 is SEHNR, CDR2 FQNEAQ (reference sequence). CDR3 protein: CASSPGRENEKLFF. The CDR3 DNA is TGTGCCAGCAGCCCTGGGAGGGAAAATGAAAAACTGTTTTTT. The variable domain in full, completed from reference TRBV7-9 and TRBJ1-4, reads DTGVSQNPRHKITKRGQNVTFRCDPISEHNRLYWYRQTLGQGPEFLTYFQNEAQLEKSRLLSDRFSAERPKGSFSTLEIQRTEQGDSAMYLCASSPGRENEKLFFGSGTQLSVL.

This clone has only a few counts. The chain couples TRBV15 to TRBJ1-4, with D uncertain. With 1 base removed from V and 5 bases from J, the gap between germline ends came to 11 bases. CDR3 length: 15 residues. Germline V lookup: CDR1 LNHNV, CDR2 YYDKDF (reference sequence). CDR3 region: CATSRVAGNNEKLFF. The CDR3 nucleotides are TGTGCCACCAGCAGAGTGGCAGGTAACAATGAAAAACTGTTTTTT.

This clone was counted only a few times. The V gene is TRBV2, the J gene TRBJ2-1; a weak D match, TRBD1 (5 bases). The CDR3 has 14 residues. Germline V CDR1 and CDR2: SNHLY, FYNNEI. The V and J ends lost 4 bases and 2 bases respectively, with 9 bases between them. The CDR3 nucleotides read TGTGCCAGCAGTGGCAGGGTGCCCTACAATGAGCAGTTCTTC. Translating it yields CASSGRVPYNEQFF. The variable domain in full, completed from reference TRBV2 and TRBJ2-1, reads EPEVTQTPSHQVTQMGQEVILRCVPISNHLYFYWYRQILGQKVEFLVSFYNNEISEKSEIFDDQFSVERPDGSNFTLKIRSTKLEDSAMYFCASSGRVPYNEQFFGPGTRLTVL.

V and J are TRBV9 and TRBJ2-7, with 7 bases that match TRBD1. Germline values: CDR1 SGDLS, CDR2 YYNGEE. J gave up 7 bases and V 4 bases, and 8 bases lay outside the gene matches. CDR3 size: 13 residues. CDR3 nucleotide sequence: TGTGCCAGCAGCCCGGGACAGATTGGTGAGCAGTACTTC. Protein sequence: CASSPGQIGEQYF.

The rearrangement uses TRBV5-1 and TRBJ2-3; 10 bases agree with TRBD2. There are 15 residues in the CDR3. Per the germline V gene, CDR1 is SGHRS and CDR2 is YFSETQ. Losses at the gene ends were 2 bases for V and 5 bases for J; bases not matched to a gene: 5. CDR3 nucleotide sequence: TGCGCCAGCAGCTTACTAGCGGGAAGTGGAGATACGCAGTATTTT. Amino acids: CASSLLAGSGDTQYF. Supplemented by reference TRBV5-1 and TRBJ2-3, the full variable domain reads KAGVTQTPRYLIKTRGQQVTLSCSPISGHRSVSWYQQTPGQGLQFLFEYFSETQRNKGNFPGRFSGRQFSNSRSEMNVSTLELGDSALYLCASSLLAGSGDTQYFGPGTRLTVL.

The chain carries TRBV4-1 and TRBJ2-3, with 14 bases fitting TRBD2. This CDR3 is built from 18 residues. Germline V lookup: CDR1 MGHRA, CDR2 YSYEKL. V lost 4 bases to trimming and J lost 3 bases; unmatched junction nucleotides: 9. The CDR3 spells CASSLGLAGGLGTDTQYF. CDR3 DNA: TGCGCCAGCAGCCTTGGACTAGCGGGAGGTCTGGGAACAGATACGCAGTATTTT.